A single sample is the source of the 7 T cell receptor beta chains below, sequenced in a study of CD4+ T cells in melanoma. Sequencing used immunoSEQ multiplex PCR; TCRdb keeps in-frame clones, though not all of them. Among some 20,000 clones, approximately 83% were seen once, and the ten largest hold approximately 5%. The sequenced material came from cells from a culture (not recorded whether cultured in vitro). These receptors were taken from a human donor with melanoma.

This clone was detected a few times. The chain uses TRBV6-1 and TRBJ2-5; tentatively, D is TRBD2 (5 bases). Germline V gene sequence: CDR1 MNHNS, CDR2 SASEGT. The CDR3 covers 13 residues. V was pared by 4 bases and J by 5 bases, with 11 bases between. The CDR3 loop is CASSATRTETQYF. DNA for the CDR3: TGTGCCAGCAGTGCTACTAGAACGGAGACCCAGTACTTC.

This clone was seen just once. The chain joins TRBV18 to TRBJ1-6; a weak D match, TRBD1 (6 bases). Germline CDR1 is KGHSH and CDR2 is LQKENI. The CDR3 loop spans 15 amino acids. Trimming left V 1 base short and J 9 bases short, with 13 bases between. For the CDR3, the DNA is TGTGCCAGCTCACCACGGTCAGGGGCGGGTTCACCCCTCCACTTT. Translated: CASSPRSGAGSPLHF.

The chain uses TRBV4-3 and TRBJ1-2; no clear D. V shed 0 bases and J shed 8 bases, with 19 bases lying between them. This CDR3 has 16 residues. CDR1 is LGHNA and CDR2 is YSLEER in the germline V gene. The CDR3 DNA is TGCGCCAGCAGCCAAGATAGAAATCGAAGGGAGTACGGCTACACCTTC. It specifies CASSQDRNRREYGYTF.

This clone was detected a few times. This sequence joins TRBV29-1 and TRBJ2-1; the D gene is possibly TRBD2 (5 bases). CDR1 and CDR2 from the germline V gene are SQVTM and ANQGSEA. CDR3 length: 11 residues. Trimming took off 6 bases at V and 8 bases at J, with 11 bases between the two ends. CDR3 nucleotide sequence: TGCAGCGTCTCTAATAGCGATGAGCAGTTCTTC. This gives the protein CSVSNSDEQFF.

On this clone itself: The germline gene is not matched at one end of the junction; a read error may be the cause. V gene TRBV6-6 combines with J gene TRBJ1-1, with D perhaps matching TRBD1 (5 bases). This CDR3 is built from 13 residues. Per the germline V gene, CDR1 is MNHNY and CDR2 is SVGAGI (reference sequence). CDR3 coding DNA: TGTGCCAGCAGTTACGCCTCCCCAGGGAATCAAAGCTTT. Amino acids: CASSYASPGNQSF.

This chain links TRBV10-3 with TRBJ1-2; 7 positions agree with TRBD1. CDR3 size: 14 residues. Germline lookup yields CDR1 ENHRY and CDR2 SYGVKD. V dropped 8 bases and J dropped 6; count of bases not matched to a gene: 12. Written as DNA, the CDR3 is TGTGCCATCGCCTCTACAGGGGTTTCGGATGGCTACACCTTC. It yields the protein CAIASTGVSDGYTF.

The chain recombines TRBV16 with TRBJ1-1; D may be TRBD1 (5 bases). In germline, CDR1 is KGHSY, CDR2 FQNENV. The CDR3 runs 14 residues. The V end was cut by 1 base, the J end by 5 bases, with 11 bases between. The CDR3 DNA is TGTGCCAGCAGCCAATTATCAGGGAGGACTGAAGCTTTCTTT. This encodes CASSQLSGRTEAFF.